Each of the 8 T cell receptor beta chains below was sequenced from the same sample in a study of long-term antiretroviral therapy in people with HIV. The libraries were made with immunoSEQ v3.0 at survey level. Repertoires were generated with immunoSEQ multiplex PCR, while TCRdb's copy carries only in-frame clones and drops some. The sample comprises about 23,000 clones, roughly 83% of which are singletons, and more than 13% rests with the top ten. The sequences come from unsorted PBMCs, collected roughly 4.5 years after starting antiretroviral therapy. The receptors were sampled from a man aged 25-45 years with HIV.

The chain links TRBV5-1 to TRBJ2-3, with unresolved D. Germline V gives CDR1 SGHRS, CDR2 YFSETQ. Trimming took 5 bases from V and 4 from J, leaving 2 bases between them. The CDR3 extends over 10 amino acids. CDR3 protein: CASSSDTQYF. The DNA for the CDR3 is TGCGCCAGCAGTTCAGATACGCAGTATTTT. The variable domain in full, with the rest retrieved from reference TRBV5-1 and TRBJ2-3, is KAGVTQTPRYLIKTRGQQVTLSCSPISGHRSVSWYQQTPGQGLQFLFEYFSETQRNKGNFPGRFSGRQFSNSRSEMNVSTLELGDSALYLCASSSDTQYFGPGTRLTVL.

The J gene is TRBJ1-4, the V gene TRBV6-1; possibly TRBD1 for D (5 bases). CDR1 and CDR2 (germline): MNHNS, SASEGT. The CDR3 has 15 residues. Trimming left V 2 bases short and J 4 bases short, with 11 bases between. CDR3 protein: CASSEFGGFNEKLFF. CDR3 coding DNA: TGTGCCAGCAGTGAATTTGGGGGGTTTAATGAAAAACTGTTTTTT.

The count of this clone is one. The genes are TRBV2 and TRBJ2-3; D may be TRBD2 (6 bases). CDR1 is SNHLY and CDR2 is FYNNEI in the germline V gene. Trimming shortened V by 5 bases and J by 0 bases, and 21 bases separated the two germline ends. The CDR3 is 18 residues long. CDR3 in amino acids: CASSPSRRGQISTDTQYF. The CDR3 coding sequence is TGTGCCAGCAGTCCATCGCGGAGGGGCCAGATAAGCACAGATACGCAGTATTTT.

This rearrangement joins TRBV13 to TRBJ2-7; 9 bases agree with TRBD2. The V gene end was trimmed by 5 bases and the J gene end by 7 bases; junction bases not matched to a gene: 15. Germline V gene lookup returns CDR1 PRHDT and CDR2 FYEKMQ (reference sequence). The CDR3 has 16 amino acids. CDR3 DNA: TGTGCCAGCAGCGAGATGGGCGGGGGGGCTCCTGATGAGCAGTACTTC. It specifies CASSEMGGGAPDEQYF.

The gene calls are TRBV7-8 and TRBJ2-1, with 12 bases lining up with TRBD2. J was trimmed by 7 bases and V by 4 bases; bases with no gene match: 11. This CDR3 region has 17 residues. The V gene's germline CDR1 is SGHVS and CDR2 FQNEAQ. CDR3 nucleotide sequence: TGTGCCAGCAGCTCCGGCCGGACTAGCGGGATAAGGAATGAGCAGTTCTTC. As protein: CASSSGRTSGIRNEQFF.

This chain joins TRBV19 and TRBJ2-3; 11 positions match TRBD1. Trimming cost V 7 bases and J 5 bases; bases outside gene matches: 8. The length of the CDR3 is 15 residues. Germline V CDR1 and CDR2: LNHDA, SQIVND (reference sequence). The CDR3 DNA is TGTGCCAGTAAGATTGGACAGGGGGCAATAGATACGCAGTATTTT. It yields the protein CASKIGQGAIDTQYF.

The chain employs TRBV10-2 and TRBJ2-1; 12 nucleotides agree with TRBD2. CDR3 length equals 15 residues. Per germline, CDR1 WSHSY and CDR2 SAAADI. Trimming removed 6 bases from V and 4 bases from J; junction bases left unmatched: 4. The DNA of the CDR3 is TGCGCCAGCAGCGGACTAGCGGGAAAGTACAATGAGCAGTTCTTC. Protein: CASSGLAGKYNEQFF.

The chain combines TRBV2 with TRBJ2-7; D unclear. The CDR3 is 14 residues long. Germline values: CDR1 SNHLY, CDR2 FYNNEI. V dropped 2 bases and J dropped 5 bases, with 13 bases sitting between them. CDR3 coding DNA: TGTGCCAGCAGTGAACTCGGAACCCTCCACGAGCAGTACTTC. Protein sequence: CASSELGTLHEQYF.